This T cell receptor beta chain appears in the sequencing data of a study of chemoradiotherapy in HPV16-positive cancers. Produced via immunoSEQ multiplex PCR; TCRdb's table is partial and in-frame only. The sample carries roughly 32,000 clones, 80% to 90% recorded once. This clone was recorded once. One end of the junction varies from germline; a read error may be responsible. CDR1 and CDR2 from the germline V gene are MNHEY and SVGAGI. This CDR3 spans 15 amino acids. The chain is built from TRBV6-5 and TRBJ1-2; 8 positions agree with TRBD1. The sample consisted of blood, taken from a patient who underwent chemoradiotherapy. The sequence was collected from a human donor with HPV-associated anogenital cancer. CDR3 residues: CASGYLGQELGGYTF. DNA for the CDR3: TGTGCCAGCGGTTACCTGGGACAGGAATTAGGAGGCTACACCTTC.